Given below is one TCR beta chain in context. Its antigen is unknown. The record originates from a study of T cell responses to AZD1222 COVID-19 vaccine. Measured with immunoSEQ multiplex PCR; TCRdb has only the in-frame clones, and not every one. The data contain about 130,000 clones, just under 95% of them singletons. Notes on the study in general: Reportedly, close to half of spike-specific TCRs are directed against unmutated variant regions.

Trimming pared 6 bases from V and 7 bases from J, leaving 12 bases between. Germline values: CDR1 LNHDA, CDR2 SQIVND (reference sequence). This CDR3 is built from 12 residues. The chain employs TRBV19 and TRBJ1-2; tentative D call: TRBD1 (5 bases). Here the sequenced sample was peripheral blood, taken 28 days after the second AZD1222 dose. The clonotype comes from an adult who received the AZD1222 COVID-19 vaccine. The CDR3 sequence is CASRLPGGGYTF. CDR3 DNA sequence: TGTGCCAGTAGGCTCCCTGGGGGTGGCTACACCTTC.